Only a few counts were recorded for the clone carrying this T cell receptor (beta chain). Its antigen is still unknown. J gave up 2 bases and V 4 bases, and 8 bases lay outside the gene matches. Germline loops: CDR1 LGHNA, CDR2 YNFKEQ. The CDR3 covers 15 residues. Whether given at about 4 or about 12 weeks, second doses were pooled. The sample originates from a study of T cell responses to AZD1222 COVID-19 vaccine. TCRdb keeps only in-frame clones here, not all; method: immunoSEQ multiplex PCR. Of under 200,000 clones listed, more than 75% were seen once; the top ten hold over 4%. Study outcomes and limitations: Unmutated variant regions are reportedly the target of nearly half of TCRs that are spike-specific. Vaccine-associated CD4 TCRs spanned spike, dominant at 160-218 and 743-854. Donors, mostly white British, included more females; clonal diversity was possibly underestimated.

The receptor's source is an adult who received the AZD1222 COVID-19 vaccine. The chain is built from TRBV4-2 and TRBJ2-7; 7 bases agree with TRBD1. The starting material was peripheral blood, obtained 28 days after the second AZD1222 dose. The CDR3 sequence: CASSPRQGLTYEQYF. CDR3 coding DNA: TGTGCCAGCAGCCCAAGACAGGGCCTGACCTACGAGCAGTACTTC.